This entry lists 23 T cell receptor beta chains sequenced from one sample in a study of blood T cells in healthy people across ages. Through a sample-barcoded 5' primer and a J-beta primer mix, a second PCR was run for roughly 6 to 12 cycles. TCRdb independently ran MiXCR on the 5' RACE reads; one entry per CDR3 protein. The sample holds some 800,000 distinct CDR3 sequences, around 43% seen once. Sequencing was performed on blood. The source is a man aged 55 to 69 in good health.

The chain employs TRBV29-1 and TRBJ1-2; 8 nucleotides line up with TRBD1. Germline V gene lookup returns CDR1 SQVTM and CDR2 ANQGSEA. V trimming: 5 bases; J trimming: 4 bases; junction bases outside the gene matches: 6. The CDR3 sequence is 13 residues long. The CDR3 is CSVPLDRGYGYTF. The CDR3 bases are TGCAGCGTTCCCCTCGACAGGGGCTATGGCTACACCTTC. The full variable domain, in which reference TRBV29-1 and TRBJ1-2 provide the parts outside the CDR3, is SAVISQKPSRDICQRGTSLTIQCQVDSQVTMMFWYRQQPGQSLTLIATANQGSEATYESGFVIDKFPISRPNLTFSTLTVSNMSPEDSSIYLCSVPLDRGYGYTFGSGTRLTVV.

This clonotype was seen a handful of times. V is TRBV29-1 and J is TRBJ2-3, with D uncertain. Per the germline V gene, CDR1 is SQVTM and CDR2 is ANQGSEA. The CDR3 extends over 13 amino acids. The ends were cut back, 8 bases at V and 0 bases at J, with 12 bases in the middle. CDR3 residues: CSPVLGSTDTQYF. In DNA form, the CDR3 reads TGCAGCCCTGTCCTAGGGAGCACAGATACGCAGTATTTT.

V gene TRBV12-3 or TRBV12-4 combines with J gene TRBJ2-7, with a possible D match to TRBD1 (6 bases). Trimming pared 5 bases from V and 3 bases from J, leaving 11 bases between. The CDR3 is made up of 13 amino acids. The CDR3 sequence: CASSARTVYEQYF. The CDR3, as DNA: TGTGCCAGCAGTGCCAGGACAGTCTACGAGCAGTACTTC.

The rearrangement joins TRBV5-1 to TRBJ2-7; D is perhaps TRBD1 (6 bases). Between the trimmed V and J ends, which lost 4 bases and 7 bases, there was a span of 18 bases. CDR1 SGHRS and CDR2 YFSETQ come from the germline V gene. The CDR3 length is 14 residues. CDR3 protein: CASSRNDRWQEQYF. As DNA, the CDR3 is TGCGCCAGCAGCCGTAATGACAGGTGGCAAGAGCAGTACTTC.

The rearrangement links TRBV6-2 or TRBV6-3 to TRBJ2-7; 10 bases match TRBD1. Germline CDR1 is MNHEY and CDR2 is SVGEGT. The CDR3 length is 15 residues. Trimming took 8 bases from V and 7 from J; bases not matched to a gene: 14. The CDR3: CASGIPTGQGKEQYF. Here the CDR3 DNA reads TGTGCCAGCGGTATTCCGACGGGACAGGGGAAAGAGCAGTACTTC.

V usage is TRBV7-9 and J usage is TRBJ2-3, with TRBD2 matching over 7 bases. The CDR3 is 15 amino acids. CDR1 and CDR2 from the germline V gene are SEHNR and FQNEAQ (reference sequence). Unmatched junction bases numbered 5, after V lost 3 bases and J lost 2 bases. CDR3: CASSLASGYTDTQYF. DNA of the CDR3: TGTGCCAGCAGCTTGGCTAGCGGTTACACAGATACGCAGTATTTT.

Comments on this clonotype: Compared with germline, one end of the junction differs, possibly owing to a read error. The CDR3 here is CASSPRRSANAGELFF. CDR3 DNA sequence: TGTGCCAGCAGCCCCAGAAGGAGCGCGAACGCCGGGGAGCTGTTTTTT. The chain combines TRBV3-1 with TRBJ2-2; D is uncertain. This CDR3 contains 16 residues. Germline CDR1 LGHDT, CDR2 YNNKEL (reference sequence). The entire variable domain, with the rest obtained from reference TRBV3-1 and TRBJ2-2, is as follows: DTAVSQTPKYLVTQMGNDKSIKCEQNLGHDTMYWYKQDSKKFLKIMFSYNNKELIINETVPNRFSPKSPDKAHLNLHINSLELGDSAVYFCASSPRRSANAGELFFGEGSRLTVL.

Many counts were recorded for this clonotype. The CDR3 region has the DNA TGTGCCAGCACCAAGGGGGCTAGCCGGCGGCAATGGGAGACCCAGTACTTC. Translating it yields CASTKGASRRQWETQYF. The V call is TRBV9, the J call TRBJ2-5, with 7 bases that match TRBD1. The CDR3 consists of 17 residues. Trimming removed 6 bases from V and 5 bases from J; junction bases left unmatched: 19. The germline V gene encodes CDR1 SGDLS and CDR2 YYNGEE.

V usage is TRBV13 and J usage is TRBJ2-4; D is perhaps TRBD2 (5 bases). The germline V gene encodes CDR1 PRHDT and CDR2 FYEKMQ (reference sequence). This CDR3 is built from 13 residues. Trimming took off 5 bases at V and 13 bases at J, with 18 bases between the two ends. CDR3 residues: CASSPSLPWEQYF. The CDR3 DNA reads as TGTGCCAGCAGCCCCAGCCTCCCTTGGGAGCAGTACTTC.

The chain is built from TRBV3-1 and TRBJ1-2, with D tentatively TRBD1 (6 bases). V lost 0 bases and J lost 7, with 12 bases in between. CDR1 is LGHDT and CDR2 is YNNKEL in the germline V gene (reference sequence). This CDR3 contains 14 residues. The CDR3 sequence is CASSQEPGVSGYTF. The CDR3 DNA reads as TGTGCCAGCAGCCAAGAGCCAGGGGTTTCTGGCTACACCTTC.

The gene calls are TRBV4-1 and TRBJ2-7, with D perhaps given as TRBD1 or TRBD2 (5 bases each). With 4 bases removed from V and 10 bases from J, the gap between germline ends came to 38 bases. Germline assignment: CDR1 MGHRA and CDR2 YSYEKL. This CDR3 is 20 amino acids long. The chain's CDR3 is CASSPGGAGALTKTKNVQYF. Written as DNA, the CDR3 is TGCGCCAGCAGCCCTGGGGGAGCCGGGGCGCTTACAAAAACCAAAAACGTTCAGTACTTC.

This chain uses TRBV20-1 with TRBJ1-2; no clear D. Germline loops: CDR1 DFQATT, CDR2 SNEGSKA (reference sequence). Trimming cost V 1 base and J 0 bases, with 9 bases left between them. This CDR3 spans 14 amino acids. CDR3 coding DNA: TGCAGTGCTAGAGGGGCGAAGACTAACTATGGCTACACCTTC. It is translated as CSARGAKTNYGYTF.

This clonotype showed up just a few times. CDR3 loop: CASSRRTGYAQETQYF. The CDR3 DNA sequence: TGTGCCAGCAGCCGTCGGACAGGCTACGCCCAAGAGACCCAGTACTTC. The V and J genes are TRBV7-9 and TRBJ2-5, with 7 bases matching TRBD1. In germline, CDR1 is SEHNR, CDR2 FQNEAQ (reference sequence). The V and J ends lost 5 bases and 1 base, in that order; junction bases with no gene match: 10. This CDR3 contains 16 residues. Full variable domain (outside the CDR3, taken from reference TRBV7-9 and TRBJ2-5): DTGVSQNPRHKITKRGQNVTFRCDPISEHNRLYWYRQTLGQGPEFLTYFQNEAQLEKSRLLSDRFSAERPKGSFSTLEIQRTEQGDSAMYLCASSRRTGYAQETQYFGPGTRLLVL.

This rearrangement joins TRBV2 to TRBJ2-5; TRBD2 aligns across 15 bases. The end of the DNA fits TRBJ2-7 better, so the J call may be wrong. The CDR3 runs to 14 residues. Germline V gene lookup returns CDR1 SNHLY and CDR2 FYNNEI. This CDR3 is CASRGLAGGVEQYF. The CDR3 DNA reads TGTGCCAGCAGGGGACTAGCGGGAGGAGTCGAGCAGTACTTC.

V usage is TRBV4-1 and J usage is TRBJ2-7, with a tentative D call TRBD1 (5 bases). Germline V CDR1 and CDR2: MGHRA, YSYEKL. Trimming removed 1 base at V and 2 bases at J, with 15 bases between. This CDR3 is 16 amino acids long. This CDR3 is CASSQVVRAETYEQYF. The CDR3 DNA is TGCGCCAGCAGCCAAGTCGTCAGGGCAGAAACCTACGAGCAGTACTTC.

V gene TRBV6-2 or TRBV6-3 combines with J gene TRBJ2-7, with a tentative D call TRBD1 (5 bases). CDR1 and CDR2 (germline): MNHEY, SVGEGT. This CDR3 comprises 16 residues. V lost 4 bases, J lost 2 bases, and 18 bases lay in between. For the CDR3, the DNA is TGTGCCAGCAGTTCCCCAACCCTGACAGCTACCTACGAGCAGTACTTC. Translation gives CASSSPTLTATYEQYF.

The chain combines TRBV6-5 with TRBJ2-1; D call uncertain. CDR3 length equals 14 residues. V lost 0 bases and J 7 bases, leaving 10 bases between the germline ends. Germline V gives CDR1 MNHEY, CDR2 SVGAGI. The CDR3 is CASSYSSVANEQFF. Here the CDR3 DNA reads TGTGCCAGCAGTTACTCTTCAGTGGCAAATGAGCAGTTCTTC.

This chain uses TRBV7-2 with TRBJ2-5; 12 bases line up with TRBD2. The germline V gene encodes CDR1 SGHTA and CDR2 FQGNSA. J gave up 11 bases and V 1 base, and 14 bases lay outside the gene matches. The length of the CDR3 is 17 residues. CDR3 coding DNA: TGTGCCAGCAGCTTAGTTGGACTAGCGGGGATAGGAAATGAGCAGTACTTC. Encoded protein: CASSLVGLAGIGNEQYF.

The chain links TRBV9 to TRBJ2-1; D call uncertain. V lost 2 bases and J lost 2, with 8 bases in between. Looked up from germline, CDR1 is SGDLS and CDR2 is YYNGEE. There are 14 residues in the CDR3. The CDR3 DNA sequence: TGTGCCAGCAGCGTTCAGCCGACCTACAATGAGCAGTTCTTC. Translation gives CASSVQPTYNEQFF.

The CDR3 region has the DNA TGTGCCAGCAGGTATTCAACAGGGGGCCTATCCTACGAGCAGTACTTC. Its translation is CASRYSTGGLSYEQYF. The chain is built from TRBV28 and TRBJ2-4, with TRBD1 identical over 9 bases. Gene TRBJ2-7 matches the end of the DNA better, so the J call may be wrong. The CDR3 covers 16 residues. Germline V gene lookup returns CDR1 MDHEN and CDR2 SYDVKM.

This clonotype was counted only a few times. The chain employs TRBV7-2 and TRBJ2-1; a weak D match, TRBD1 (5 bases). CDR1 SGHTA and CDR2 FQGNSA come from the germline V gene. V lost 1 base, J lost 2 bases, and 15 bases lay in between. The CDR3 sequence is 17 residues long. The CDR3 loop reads CASSLVGAVTPYNEQFF. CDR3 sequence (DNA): TGTGCCAGCAGCTTAGTAGGGGCCGTTACACCCTACAATGAGCAGTTCTTC. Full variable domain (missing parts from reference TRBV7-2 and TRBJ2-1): GAGVSQSPSNKVTEKGKDVELRCDPISGHTALYWYRQSLGQGLEFLIYFQGNSAPDKSGLPSDRFSAERTGGSVSTLTIQRTQQEDSAVYLCASSLVGAVTPYNEQFFGPGTRLTVL.

The CDR3 spells CASSQAWFEQYF. CDR3 coding DNA: TGTGCCAGCAGCCAGGCCTGGTTCGAGCAGTACTTC. The chain joins TRBV3-1 to TRBJ2-7; D gene unclear. Trimming left V 3 bases short and J 6 bases short, with 9 bases between. Germline loops: CDR1 LGHDT, CDR2 YNNKEL (reference sequence). The CDR3 is 12 residues long.

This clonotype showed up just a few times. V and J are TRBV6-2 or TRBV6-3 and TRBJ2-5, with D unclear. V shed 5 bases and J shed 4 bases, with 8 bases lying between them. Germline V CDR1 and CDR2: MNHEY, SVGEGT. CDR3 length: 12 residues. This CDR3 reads CASSETPETQYF. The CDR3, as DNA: TGTGCCAGCAGTGAGACTCCAGAGACCCAGTACTTC.